The 2 T cell receptor beta chains below come from one sample, sequenced in a study of cytomegalovirus exposure and HLA in healthy donors. It was with 60 Vbeta and 13 Jbeta primers that the PCR ran. TCRdb's copy holds only in-frame clones and misses some; the assay was immunoSEQ multiplex PCR. The table lists some 160,000 clones, approximately 88% of them singletons. What was sequenced was PBMCs. Every receptor here comes from a woman between 18 and 29 years old in good health and CMV-seronegative.

The chain is built from TRBV4-1 and TRBJ2-1; D possibly corresponds to TRBD1 (6 bases). This CDR3 has 17 residues. In germline, CDR1 is MGHRA, CDR2 YSYEKL. The V end was cut by 1 base, the J end by 2 bases, with 15 bases between. CDR3 in amino acids: CASSQGGGRTTYNEQFF. The CDR3 coding sequence is TGCGCCAGCAGCCAAGGAGGGGGAAGAACCACCTACAATGAGCAGTTCTTC.

The V gene is TRBV5-1, the J gene TRBJ1-2; 7 bases are a match to TRBD1. The CDR3 has 16 residues. Per the germline V gene, CDR1 is SGHRS and CDR2 is YFSETQ. V dropped 0 bases and J dropped 6; count of bases not matched to a gene: 11. CDR3 sequence reads: CASSLARQGGLHGYTF. The CDR3, as DNA: TGCGCCAGCAGCTTGGCTCGCCAGGGGGGCCTCCATGGCTACACCTTC.